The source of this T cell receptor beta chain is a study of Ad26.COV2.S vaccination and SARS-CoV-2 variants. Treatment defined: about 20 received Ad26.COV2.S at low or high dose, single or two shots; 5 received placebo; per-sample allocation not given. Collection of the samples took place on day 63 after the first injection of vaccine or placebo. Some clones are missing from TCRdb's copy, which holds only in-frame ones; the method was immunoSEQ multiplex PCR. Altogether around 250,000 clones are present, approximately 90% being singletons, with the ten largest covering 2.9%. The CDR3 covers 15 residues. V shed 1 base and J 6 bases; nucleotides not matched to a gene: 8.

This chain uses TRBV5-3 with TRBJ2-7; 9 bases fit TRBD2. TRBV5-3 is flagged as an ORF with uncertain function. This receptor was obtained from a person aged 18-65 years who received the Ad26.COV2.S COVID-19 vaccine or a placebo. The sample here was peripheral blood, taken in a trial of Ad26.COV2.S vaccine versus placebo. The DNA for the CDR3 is TGTGCCAGAAGCTTGCATAGCGGGAGTGATACCGAGCAGTACGTC. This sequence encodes CARSLHSGSDTEQYV.